The rows below give T cell receptor beta chains drawn from one sample of a study of blood T cell repertoires in COVID-19. Profiled with immunoSEQ multiplex PCR; TCRdb holds only in-frame clones, not every one. The top ten hold 5% of the sample, which has a few hundred thousand clones, roughly 80% seen once. The material sequenced was PBMCs or T cells enriched from blood (not recorded which). The receptor set was obtained from a man aged 40-49 years who had been exposed to COVID-19. Each CDR3 is given with its conserved first and last residue. Each record gives: clone size, V gene, J gene, D gene, CDR3 protein, CDR3 DNA. The D gene is left open where the match is weak. Expanded clones are given a class, and other clones once, few, many or no size at all.

clone size: .
V gene: TRBV27
J gene: TRBJ2-2
D gene: .
CDR3 protein: CASTWGTITGELFF
CDR3 DNA: TGTGCCAGCACATGGGGGACAATCACCGGGGAGCTGTTTTTT

clone size: once
V gene: TRBV30
J gene: TRBJ2-3
D gene: .
CDR3 protein: CAYRPSTDTQYF
CDR3 DNA: TGTGCCTATCGTCCTAGCACAGATACGCAGTATTTT

clone size: once
V gene: TRBV24-1
J gene: TRBJ2-7
D gene: .
CDR3 protein: CATSDSELSAQYF
CDR3 DNA: TGTGCCACCAGTGACTCCGAACTATCGGCGCAGTACTTC

clone size: .
V gene: TRBV7-9
J gene: TRBJ2-7
D gene: TRBD2
CDR3 protein: CASSLGTNPTRYF
CDR3 DNA: TGTGCCAGCAGCTTGGGGACTAACCCTACTCGGTACTTC

clone size: once
V gene: TRBV6-6
J gene: TRBJ1-3
D gene: TRBD1
CDR3 protein: CASSDRGVNTIYF
CDR3 DNA: TGTGCCAGCAGTGACAGGGGGGTGAACACCATATATTTT

clone size: .
V gene: TRBV7-9
J gene: TRBJ2-2
D gene: .
CDR3 protein: CASRPREAGSNTGELFF
CDR3 DNA: TGTGCCAGCAGACCCAGGGAGGCAGGGTCGAACACCGGGGAGCTGTTTTTT

clone size: .
V gene: TRBV11-3
J gene: TRBJ2-7
D gene: .
CDR3 protein: CASSSEAYEQYF
CDR3 DNA: TGTGCCAGCAGCTCGGAGGCCTACGAGCAGTACTTC

clone size: .
V gene: TRBV2
J gene: TRBJ2-7
D gene: TRBD2
CDR3 protein: CASRGLAGDYEQYF
CDR3 DNA: TGTGCCAGCAGGGGACTAGCGGGTGATTACGAGCAGTACTTC

clone size: .
V gene: TRBV6-5
J gene: TRBJ1-1
D gene: .
CDR3 protein: CASSLNLNTEAFF
CDR3 DNA: TGTGCCAGCAGCCTAAACTTGAACACTGAAGCTTTCTTT

clone size: .
V gene: TRBV11-2
J gene: TRBJ2-5
D gene: .
CDR3 protein: CASRQPLRRGPQETQYF
CDR3 DNA: TGTGCCAGCAGACAACCCTTGAGGAGGGGGCCACAAGAGACCCAGTACTTC

clone size: .
V gene: TRBV3-1/TRBV3-2
J gene: TRBJ2-1
D gene: .
CDR3 protein: CASGGRGNEQFF
CDR3 DNA: TGTGCCAGCGGAGGGCGCGGTAATGAGCAGTTCTTC

clone size: once
V gene: TRBV9
J gene: TRBJ1-3
D gene: .
CDR3 protein: CASSARSGVGSGNTIYF
CDR3 DNA: TGTGCCAGCAGCGCACGGTCAGGGGTCGGCTCTGGAAACACCATATATTTT

clone size: .
V gene: TRBV25-1
J gene: TRBJ2-7
D gene: .
CDR3 protein: CASSPRYGLGATYEQYF
CDR3 DNA: TGTGCCAGCAGTCCCAGATATGGACTCGGTGCAACCTACGAGCAGTACTTC

clone size: .
V gene: TRBV19
J gene: TRBJ1-4
D gene: .
CDR3 protein: CASGTTGKKLFF
CDR3 DNA: TGTGCCAGTGGGACAACTGGGAAAAAACTGTTTTTT

clone size: .
V gene: TRBV7-9
J gene: TRBJ2-3
D gene: TRBD1
CDR3 protein: CASSFAGGSWDTQYF
CDR3 DNA: TGTGCCAGCAGCTTTGCAGGGGGTTCTTGGGATACGCAGTATTTT

clone size: .
V gene: TRBV11-3
J gene: TRBJ1-2
D gene: .
CDR3 protein: CASSLEITGDGYTF
CDR3 DNA: TGTGCCAGCAGCTTAGAGATTACGGGGGATGGCTACACCTTC

clone size: once
V gene: TRBV7-3
J gene: TRBJ2-3
D gene: .
CDR3 protein: CASSFRRRRVGVRDTQYF
CDR3 DNA: TGTGCCAGCAGCTTTCGTAGGCGGCGGGTGGGTGTGAGAGATACGCAGTATTTT

clone size: .
V gene: TRBV5-8
J gene: TRBJ2-7
D gene: .
CDR3 protein: CASPAGQRYREQYF
CDR3 DNA: TGTGCCAGCCCCGCCGGACAGCGCTACCGCGAGCAGTACTTC

clone size: .
V gene: TRBV13
J gene: TRBJ2-7
D gene: TRBD1
CDR3 protein: CASSNRGEQYF
CDR3 DNA: TGTGCCAGCAGCAACAGGGGCGAGCAGTACTTC

clone size: few
V gene: TRBV7-8
J gene: TRBJ2-7
D gene: TRBD2
CDR3 protein: CASSTGTSGSYEQYF
CDR3 DNA: TGTGCCAGCAGCACCGGGACTAGCGGGAGCTACGAGCAGTACTTC

clone size: once
V gene: TRBV10-3
J gene: TRBJ2-7
D gene: TRBD1
CDR3 protein: CAISDLLGQGSEQYF
CDR3 DNA: TGTGCCATCAGTGACCTACTCGGACAGGGCAGCGAGCAGTACTTC

clone size: .
V gene: TRBV7-9
J gene: TRBJ2-1
D gene: .
CDR3 protein: CASSFGSGVEQFF
CDR3 DNA: TGTGCCAGCAGCTTCGGTAGCGGAGTTGAGCAGTTCTTC

clone size: .
V gene: TRBV10-3
J gene: TRBJ2-7
D gene: TRBD1
CDR3 protein: CAITRDRSSYEQYF
CDR3 DNA: TGTGCCATCACCCGGGACAGGAGCTCCTACGAGCAGTACTTC